The present TCR delta chain was sequenced within a study of Vδ1+ human thymocytes. The template was reverse-transcribed extracted RNA. Pooled V-gene forward primers with one constant-region reverse primer generated the CDR3 amplicons by multiplex PCR. TCRdb re-called clones from the multiplex PCR reads using CATT. The sample has 50,000 to 75,000 delta-chain clones, about 16% seen once; the top ten hold about 0.38%. Findings and caveats of the study: In the thymus, TRG and TRD repertoires looked highly polyclonal with Gaussian CDR3 lengths.

This clone was seen a handful of times. Its antigen remains unidentified. Germline lookup yields CDR1 TSWWSYY and CDR2 QGS. The CDR3 is made up of 18 amino acids. Trimming shortened V by 0 bases and J by 4 bases, and 21 bases separated the two germline ends. Thymocytes were sorted as CD3+ TCRVdelta1+ TCRVdelta2- after alphabeta T cell depletion. Purity of the sorted Vdelta1+ thymocytes ranged from roughly 97% to 99.6%. The chain has TRDV1 and TRDJ1; D is possibly TRDD3 (5 bases). The clonotype was recovered from a girl under three years old who had congenital heart surgery. The specimen sequenced was Vdelta1+ gamma-delta thymocytes from the thymus. Subset meaning: FACS-sorted CD3+ TCRalphabeta- TCRVdelta1+ TCRVdelta2- thymocytes. The chain's CDR3 is CALGELPGSRGIDDKLIF. CDR3 coding DNA: TGTGCTCTTGGGGAACTACCGGGTTCCCGGGGAATCGACGATAAACTCATCTTT.